This TCR beta chain comes out of a study of blood T cell repertoires in COVID-19. Only in-frame clones appear in the TCRdb table, and some are missing; sequencing was by immunoSEQ multiplex PCR. The top ten hold around 3.5% of the sample, which has 60,000 to 65,000 clones, roughly 87% seen once. V was shortened by 0 bases and J by 9 bases, with 6 bases between the two germline ends. From germline, CDR1 is MNHEY and CDR2 SMNVEV (reference sequence). The CDR3 runs to 13 residues. This chain joins TRBV27 and TRBJ1-6; D is ambiguous. Sample: peripheral blood. The TCR sequence derives from a man aged 45-65 years with active COVID-19. CDR3 region: CASSLSIGSPLHF. The CDR3 nucleotides are TGTGCCAGCAGTTTATCGATCGGTTCACCCCTCCACTTT.